The 16 T cell receptor beta chains reported below all come from one sample, sequenced in a study of shared clonotypes between healthy human individuals. Libraries were prepared by immunoSEQ multiplex PCR; TCRdb keeps only in-frame clonotypes and omits some of them. The sample carries fewer than 850,000 clones, approximately 96% recorded once. CD45RO-negative, CCR7-positively selected cells formed the naive CD8 fraction, excluding terminally differentiated effector memory CD45RA+ cells. Sequencing input: naive CD8+ T cells sorted from blood. These receptors were obtained from a man aged 25-45 years in good health.

The chain links TRBV5-8 to TRBJ2-5; 9 bases are shared with TRBD1. The junction had 7 bases not matched to a gene; V was cut back by 3 bases and J by 4 bases. Germline loops: CDR1 SGHTS, CDR2 YDEGEE. The CDR3 extends over 15 amino acids. The CDR3 is CASSSGQGQVETQYF. The CDR3 DNA sequence: TGTGCCAGCAGCTCGGGACAGGGTCAAGTAGAGACCCAGTACTTC. Using reference TRBV5-8 and TRBJ2-5 for the parts outside the CDR3, the full variable domain is EAGVTQSPTHLIKTRGQQATLRCSPISGHTSVYWYQQALGLGLQFLLWYDEGEERNRGNFPPRFSGRQFPNYSSELNVNALELEDSALYLCASSSGQGQVETQYFGPGTRLLVL.

The chain joins TRBV27 to TRBJ2-7, with TRBD1 matching over 7 bases. The CDR3 has 14 residues. V trimming: 4 bases; J trimming: 4 bases; junction bases outside the gene matches: 7. The germline V gene has CDR1 MNHEY and CDR2 SMNVEV (reference sequence). As DNA, the CDR3 is TGTGCCAGCAGTTCGCCCCTCAGGGGGTACGAGCAGTACTTC. Amino acid sequence: CASSSPLRGYEQYF.

V and J are TRBV7-9 and TRBJ2-7, with TRBD1 matching over 7 bases. The CDR3 length is 15 residues. Germline V gene data show CDR1 as SEHNR and CDR2 as FQNEAQ (reference sequence). Trimming removed 1 base from V and 3 bases from J; junction bases left unmatched: 6. This chain's CDR3 is CASSLEQGPDYEQYF. CDR3 in DNA: TGTGCCAGCAGCTTAGAACAGGGGCCGGACTACGAGCAGTACTTC.

The chain carries TRBV13 and TRBJ2-1, with 10 positions matching TRBD2. The CDR3 length is 15 residues. The junction had 1 base not matched to a gene; V was cut back by 2 bases and J by 3 bases. Germline loops: CDR1 PRHDT, CDR2 FYEKMQ (reference sequence). The CDR3 protein is CASSLRTSGYNEQFF. CDR3 nucleotides: TGTGCCAGCAGCTTACGGACTAGCGGCTACAATGAGCAGTTCTTC.

The chain carries TRBV6-1 and TRBJ1-3; the match to TRBD1 covers 7 bases. Germline trimming cut 3 bases from V and 0 bases from J; bases unmatched to any gene: 2. This CDR3 comprises 15 residues. The germline V gene encodes CDR1 MNHNS and CDR2 SASEGT. CDR3: CASSDRGYSGNTIYF. DNA for the CDR3: TGTGCCAGCAGTGACAGGGGGTACTCTGGAAACACCATATATTTT.

Here the CDR3 reads CASSEQAMGYEQYF. DNA for the CDR3: TGTGCCAGCAGTGAACAGGCCATGGGCTACGAGCAGTACTTC. The chain recombines TRBV25-1 with TRBJ2-7; D gene uncertain. This CDR3 comprises 14 residues. V was clipped by 2 bases and J by 3 bases, with 11 bases between them. The germline CDR1 and CDR2 sequences are MGHDK and SYGVNS.

J is TRBJ2-1 and V is TRBV13; D possibly corresponds to TRBD2 (7 bases). CDR1 and CDR2 (germline): PRHDT, FYEKMQ (reference sequence). The CDR3 sequence is 14 residues long. V was cut by 4 bases and J by 10 bases, with 17 bases left in between. The CDR3 sequence: CASSWFRGAEEQFF. In nucleotides, the CDR3 is TGTGCCAGCAGCTGGTTCCGGGGGGCGGAGGAGCAGTTCTTC.

The chain couples TRBV7-6 to TRBJ2-3; TRBD2 matches at 10 bases. CDR3 length: 16 amino acids. Germline-derived CDR1 and CDR2 are SGHVS and FNYEAQ. J gave up 1 base and V 4 bases, and 5 bases lay outside the gene matches. Here the CDR3 reads CASSSEAGGGTDTQYF. For the CDR3, the DNA is TGTGCCAGCAGCTCCGAAGCGGGAGGGGGCACAGATACGCAGTATTTT.

The V gene is TRBV30, the J gene TRBJ2-3; 12 nucleotides align to TRBD2. V gave up 1 base and J gave up 3 bases; unmatched junction bases: 2. Per the germline V gene, CDR1 is GTSNPN and CDR2 is SVGIG (reference sequence). The length of the CDR3 is 15 residues. The DNA for the CDR3 is TGTGCCTGGAGTGGTGGACTAGCGGGAACAGATACGCAGTATTTT. Its protein product is CAWSGGLAGTDTQYF.

This clone was seen a single time. This chain connects TRBV27 to TRBJ2-7; 9 nucleotides line up with TRBD2. V was clipped by 5 bases and J by 4 bases; unmatched bases: 9. Germline assignment: CDR1 MNHEY and CDR2 SMNVEV (reference sequence). The CDR3 runs 15 residues. This chain's CDR3 is CASSVAGGPGYEQYF. As DNA, the CDR3 is TGTGCCAGCAGTGTGGCGGGAGGGCCGGGGTACGAGCAGTACTTC.

The chain employs TRBV28 and TRBJ1-4; TRBD1 matches at 10 bases. V trimming: 5 bases; J trimming: 5 bases; junction bases outside the gene matches: 2. The CDR3 has 14 amino acids. The germline CDR1 and CDR2 sequences are MDHEN and SYDVKM. CDR3 protein: CASSPGQGNEKLFF. CDR3 DNA sequence: TGTGCCAGCAGTCCGGGACAGGGGAATGAAAAACTGTTTTTT.

The chain employs TRBV29-1 and TRBJ2-3; no reliable D call. Trimming took off 0 bases at V and 3 bases at J, with 10 bases between the two ends. This CDR3 contains 14 residues. Germline lookup yields CDR1 SQVTM and CDR2 ANQGSEA. In DNA, the CDR3 is TGCAGCGTTGAAGACGGTTCAACAACAGATACGCAGTATTTT. Its translation: CSVEDGSTTDTQYF.

The chain is built from TRBV28 and TRBJ1-5; no firm D call. Germline CDR1 reads MDHEN; CDR2 reads SYDVKM. The CDR3 sequence is 14 residues long. V lost 7 bases, J lost 6 bases, and 16 bases lay in between. Written as DNA, the CDR3 is TGTGCCAGCACTCACAGCGCCTCAGGTCAGCCCCAGCATTTT. Protein sequence: CASTHSASGQPQHF.

V usage is TRBV7-8 and J usage is TRBJ1-1; tentatively, D is TRBD1 (5 bases). The CDR3 is 13 amino acids. Trimming removed 1 base at V and 11 bases at J, with 14 bases between. Germline CDR1 reads SGHVS; CDR2 reads FQNEAQ. The CDR3 region has the DNA TGTGCCAGCAGCTTAGGGGAGATGGGGGAGGCTTTCTTT. It translates to CASSLGEMGEAFF.

This clone was seen only once. In DNA form, the CDR3 reads TGTGCCAGCGGCCCTAGCGGGGACGAACCGTACTACGAGCAGTACTTC. Translated: CASGPSGDEPYYEQYF. The rearrangement links TRBV28 to TRBJ2-7, with 9 positions matching TRBD2. Germline CDR1 MDHEN, CDR2 SYDVKM. V lost 8 bases and J lost 3; bases outside the gene matches: 14. The CDR3 loop spans 16 amino acids. The whole variable domain, remainder taken from reference TRBV28 and TRBJ2-7, is DVKVTQSSRYLVKRTGEKVFLECVQDMDHENMFWYRQDPGLGLRLIYFSYDVKMKEKGDIPEGYSVSREKKERFSLILESASTNQTSMYLCASGPSGDEPYYEQYFGPGTRLTVT.

The chain employs TRBV6-5 and TRBJ2-1; D perhaps matches TRBD2 (6 bases). CDR1 MNHEY and CDR2 SVGAGI come from the germline V gene. V was cut by 0 bases and J by 7 bases, with 13 bases left in between. The CDR3 spans 15 residues. CDR3 DNA sequence: TGTGCCAGCAGTTACTCGATAAACGCGGGAAATGAGCAGTTCTTC. This gives the protein CASSYSINAGNEQFF.